This T cell receptor (beta chain) comes out of a study of tissue T cells after allogeneic stem cell transplantation. A word on this clone: Its target is not known. Genes and germline are mouse.

Sequencing of TCRbeta CDR3 at survey depth gave sequences and template counts. Only in-frame clones appear in the TCRdb table, and some are missing; sequencing was by immunoSEQ multiplex PCR. The sample has roughly 7,100 clones, approximately 45% seen once; the top ten hold under 7.5%. As to time point: mouse harvest day 7 after allogeneic transplant. Mouse grafts combined 10^7 T-cell-depleted bone marrow cells with 10^6 splenic CD5+ T cells. B6 (H2b) cells into BALB/c (H2d) mice; tissues taken at day 7 or 14. Whole-study findings and limits: TCR repertoires tracked anatomic similarity, regardless of disease or transplant status. Motif-based clustering found tissue-specific repertoire signatures shared across patients, though few clones were shared.

The sequence was obtained from a female BALB/c mouse given C57BL/6 T cells with graft-versus-host disease after an allogeneic hematopoietic cell transplant. The sample was gut tissue.

The DNA read from the CDR3 is TGTGCCAGCAGTATAGTCACAGGGGCAAACTCCGACTACACC. As protein: CASSIVTGANSDYT. In full, the CDR3 is CASSIVTGANSDYTF. The chain couples TRBV19 to TRBJ1-2; 7 nucleotides line up with TRBD1. The sequenced fragment ends 1 residue before the CDR3 boundary, so the rest is inferred from the germline J gene. The ends lost 0 bases at V and 0 bases at J; junction bases unmatched: 2. Germline V gene sequence: CDR1 FNHDT, CDR2 SITEND (reference sequence). The length of the CDR3 is 15 residues.